This TCR beta chain was identified during a study of T cells in Graves' hyperthyroidism and ophthalmopathy. The PBMCs had their origin in more than 9.5 ml of fresh peripheral blood. RNA transcripts yielded amplified TCR beta CDR3 regions. The HTBI primer set served for first-round RT-PCR of the TCR CDR3. TCRdb reprocessed the multiplex PCR reads with MiXCR, giving one entry per CDR3 protein. Among around 500,000 distinct CDR3 sequences listed, more than 15% were seen once. Regarding the study as a whole: A 13 V-J model separated ophthalmopathy from stable hyperthyroidism.

This clonotype occurred a few times. Antigen specificity is unknown. Germline CDR1 reads MGHRA; CDR2 reads YSYEKL. The CDR3 runs 15 residues. V shed 3 bases, J shed 4 bases, and the junction held 2 bases outside the gene matches. The sequencing sample was made of blood. This sequence joins TRBV4-1 and TRBJ2-7; the match to TRBD2 covers 14 bases. The receptor's source is a woman aged 25-40 years with Graves' ophthalmopathy. Here the CDR3 DNA reads TGCGCCAGCAGCCATAGGACTAGCGGGAGGTACGAGCAGTACTTC. It is translated as CASSHRTSGRYEQYF.